This T cell receptor beta chain was identified during a study of identical twins. Study-wide results and limits: With monozygotic twins, out-of-frame TCR alpha sharing exceeded what models estimated. For out-of-frame alpha sequences shared by twins, low generation probability was in excess.

A universal primer site was created by template switching, with the cDNA bearing unique molecular identifiers. MiXCR, run by TCRdb on the 5' RACE reads, gives a single entry per CDR3 protein. The sample lists just under 550,000 distinct CDR3 sequences, nearly 15% occurring once. This clonotype was seen a handful of times. What it recognizes is unknown. The sample was also reused in another study, on yellow fever vaccine responses in identical twins. This second study notes: Twins' vaccine T cell response reportedly gave the appearance of partial convergence and partial personalization.

The source of this sequence is a young woman in good health. Sequenced material: CD4+ T cells sorted from blood.

The CDR3 DNA sequence: TGCGCCAGCAGCTTGGGGGGACAGGGCTTGAACACTGAAGCTTTCTTT. Its protein is CASSLGGQGLNTEAFF. This chain joins TRBV5-1 and TRBJ1-1; 9 nucleotides align to TRBD1. CDR1 SGHRS and CDR2 YFSETQ come from the germline V gene. The CDR3 runs 16 residues. The V segment lost 0 bases and the J segment 0 bases; nucleotides outside the gene matches: 3.